This TCR beta chain was identified during a study of blood T cell repertoires in COVID-19 (dated by TCRdb to 2020 to 2022). The study in broad terms: Samples covering the acute and convalescent phases of COVID-19 were provided by collaborators in the United States, Italy and Spain. The prospective study material was composed of cDNA or gDNA derived from T cells, B-cell-depleted T cells, or PBMCs. The samples were drawn from two sources: the first 160 participants of the ongoing ImmuneRACE study, and over 950 subjects contributed by 6 global collaborators. A de-identified subject ID, COVID-19 status, age in years and sex were almost always included in the sample metadata. The repertoires were made available in a free public database intended to serve as a resource for research on the immune response to SARS-CoV-2. Subjects who had been exposed to COVID-19, were actively infected with it, or had recovered from it provided the deeply sampled blood TCRbeta repertoires that made up the dataset. HLA class I and class II types, where available, came from metadata supplied by the sample provider rather than from assay-based typing.

Collaborating institutions collected whole blood in K2EDTA tubes following their own protocols. For TCRbeta analysis, collaborator samples were shipped as frozen whole blood, as isolated PBMCs, or as DNA extracted from either sample type. Points on this clone: Its antigen specificity is not known. No clone much larger than this one lies a single base away; base qualities are absent.

Overall study outcomes, separate from this receptor: The quantity of clinical and demographic metadata differed by source and by participant and was supplied without curation.

V trim: 5 bases; J trim: 7 bases; unmatched bases: 15. Reading the germline V gene (reference sequence) gives CDR1 SEHNR and CDR2 FQNEAQ. The CDR3 covers 17 residues, taking in both the cysteine and the phenylalanine. The kept DNA is CDR3 alone, 51 bases in frame from the first base. The immunoSEQ Assay, a bias-controlled multiplex PCR, was used to amplify TCRbeta CDR3 regions from genomic DNA. As for the authors' bioinformatics: Nucleated cell counts per sample were estimated from amplification of reference gene primers within the assay. To quantify the absolute abundance of each unique TCRbeta CDR3 rearrangement, sequence reads were collapsed and filtered. Productive Simpson clonality was computed per sample as the square root of Simpson's diversity index over productive rearrangements. TCRdb limited this immuneACCESS table to in-frame rearrangements with V and J called. A share of clones is missing; checked studies link under half to unresolved V genes, and the rest is unexplained. The V and J calls and clone size were taken over from that table, and D and trimming were inferred from the DNA. The sample table records 60,000 to 80,000 clones; 70% to 90% of these occur just once. Roughly 23% of the sample belongs to the ten largest clones.

Material: peripheral blood. This sequence uses TRBV7-9 and TRBJ1-4; a stretch of 8 junction bases matches TRBD1. This TCR was sampled from a man aged 45-65 years with acute or convalescent COVID-19. Read as DNA, the sequence is TGTGCCAGCAGCATAAACGGGGAGCCAGGGGGCTCTGAAAAACTGTTTTTT. It translates to CASSINGEPGGSEKLFF. Full variable domain (CDR3 extended with the reference TRBV7-9 and TRBJ1-4 proteins): DTGVSQNPRHKITKRGQNVTFRCDPISEHNRLYWYRQTLGQGPEFLTYFQNEAQLEKSRLLSDRFSAERPKGSFSTLEIQRTEQGDSAMYLCASSINGEPGGSEKLFFGSGTQLSVL.